This T cell receptor (beta chain) is from a study of shared clonotypes between healthy human individuals. The J segment lost 2 bases and the V segment lost 1 base, leaving 3 bases of the junction unmatched. This CDR3 is 16 amino acids long. CDR1 and CDR2 from the germline V gene are SGHRS and YFSETQ. Study-wide results and limits: Tissues were not sampled, only blood, and their repertoires likely differ.

The assay ran at deep level. Genomic DNA belonging to each subset was distributed in equal measure over several immunoSEQ plates. Sequencing was performed with immunoSEQ multiplex PCR; in TCRdb, only in-frame clones are kept and a portion is missing. Of 1.5 million to 2.5 million clones detected, approximately 94% appear once; the ten largest clones hold around 1%. About this clone: No antigen is known for it.

As defined, naive CD8 cells were CD45RO-negative and positively selected for CCR7, with terminally differentiated effector memory CD45RA+ cells excluded. The rearrangement joins TRBV5-1 to TRBJ2-1; TRBD2 agrees at 10 bases. This receptor was taken from a man aged 18 to 35 in good health. The sequencing sample was made of naive CD8+ T cells sorted from blood. The CDR3 here is CASSLTSGAPYNEQFF. The DNA of the CDR3 is TGCGCCAGCAGCTTGACTAGCGGGGCCCCCTACAATGAGCAGTTCTTC.